This T cell receptor (beta chain) was captured by sequencing in a study of monozygotic twins with inflammatory bowel disease. The study's findings and limits: Especially with disease activity, IBD patients shared fewer clonotypes with others than healthy twins did. There was no support for any single strong signal or clonotype associated with IBD.

Per germline, CDR1 SGHTA and CDR2 FQGNSA. This CDR3 has 16 residues. TCRdb reanalyzed the 5' RACE reads and collapses them to one entry per CDR3 protein, without DNA. The data include roughly 160,000 distinct CDR3 sequences; the top ten clones carry roughly 2.3%. For this clonotype: No antigen is known for it.

This sequence was found in a human donor with ulcerative colitis or Crohn's disease, or a healthy co-twin of an affected twin (not recorded which). This rearrangement joins TRBV7-2 to TRBJ1-2; TCRdb lists TRBD1, though no DNA is available to test this call. The sample was blood. This chain's CDR3 is CASRTGTSIKGYGYTF.